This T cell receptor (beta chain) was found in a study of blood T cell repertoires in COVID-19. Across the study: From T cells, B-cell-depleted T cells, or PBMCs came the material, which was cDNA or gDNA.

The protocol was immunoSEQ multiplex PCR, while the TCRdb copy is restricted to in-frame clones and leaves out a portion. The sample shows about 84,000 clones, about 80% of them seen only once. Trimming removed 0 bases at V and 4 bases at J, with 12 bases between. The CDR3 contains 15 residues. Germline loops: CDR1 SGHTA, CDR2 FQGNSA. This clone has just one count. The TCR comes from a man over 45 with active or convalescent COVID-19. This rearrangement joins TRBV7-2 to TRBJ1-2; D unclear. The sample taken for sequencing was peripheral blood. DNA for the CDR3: TGTGCCAGCAGCTTAGCATCAGAGACTCCCTATGGCTACACCTTC. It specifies CASSLASETPYGYTF.